The entry below describes one T cell receptor beta chain. Antigen unknown. This sample is drawn from a study of PD-L1 blockade in urothelial cancer. Study-level background: Patients went on atezolizumab in the mid-2010s, receiving 1,200 mg intravenously every 3 weeks.

Trimming cost V 2 bases and J 8 bases; bases outside gene matches: 6. The CDR3 runs 15 residues. Germline V CDR1 and CDR2: MNHEY, SVGAGI. The study's findings and limits: The study found that durable-benefit patients expanded tumor-associated blood clones more at 3 weeks.

Synthetically made TCR analog templates were put into each PCR as spikes. Data came from immunoSEQ multiplex PCR; TCRdb stores just in-frame clones and leaves some out. The sample yields 35,000 to 40,000 clones, approximately 86% seen once. This sample's time point: pretreatment peripheral blood. This receptor was obtained from an older man with urothelial cancer. The rearrangement links TRBV6-5 to TRBJ1-4, with 9 bases identical to TRBD1. This sample comprised PBMCs, obtained around atezolizumab (anti-PD-L1) treatment. In DNA, the CDR3 is TGTGCCAGCAGTTACGGGACAGGGAGGGGAGAAAAACTGTTTTTT. Amino acid sequence: CASSYGTGRGEKLFF.